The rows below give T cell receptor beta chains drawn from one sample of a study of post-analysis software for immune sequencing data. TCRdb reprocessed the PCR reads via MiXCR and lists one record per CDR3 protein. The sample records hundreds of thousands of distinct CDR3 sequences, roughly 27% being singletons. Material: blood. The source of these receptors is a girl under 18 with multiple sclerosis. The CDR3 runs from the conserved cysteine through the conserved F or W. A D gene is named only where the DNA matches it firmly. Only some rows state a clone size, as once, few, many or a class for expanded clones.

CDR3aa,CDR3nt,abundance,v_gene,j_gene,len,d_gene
CASSLRPRRGMNTEAFF,TGTGCCAGCAGCTTACGACCCCGGAGGGGGATGAACACTGAAGCTTTCTTT,-,TRBV7-2,TRBJ1-1,17,-
CASSEDGGGRETQFF,TGTGCCAGCAGTGAAGACGGGGGGGGCAGGGAGACCCAGTTCTTC,few,TRBV6-1,TRBJ2-1,15,TRBD2
CASSDLGGLFF,TGTGCCAGCAGTGACCTAGGGGGGCTGTTTTTT,-,TRBV6-6,TRBJ1-4,11,-
CAIGQAGNQPQHF,TGTGCCATCGGACAGGCGGGCAATCAGCCCCAGCATTTT,few,TRBV6-1,TRBJ1-5,13,TRBD1
CASSLVQGQSYNEQFF,TGCGCCAGCAGCTTAGTACAGGGTCAATCCTACAATGAGCAGTTCTTC,-,TRBV5-1,TRBJ2-1,16,-
CASSGTEGRGQPQHF,TGTGCCAGCAGCGGGACCGAGGGAAGAGGTCAGCCCCAGCATTTT,-,TRBV7-2,TRBJ1-5,15,-
CSVGWDSSNTEAFF,TGCAGCGTTGGATGGGACAGCTCTAACACTGAAGCTTTCTTT,few,TRBV29-1,TRBJ1-1,14,TRBD1
CASSQRPGGQGGELFF,TGTGCCAGCAGCCAACGGCCGGGGGGGCAAGGCGGGGAGCTGTTTTTT,few,TRBV3-1,TRBJ2-2,16,TRBD2
CASSQRQGGNQPQHF,TGCGCCAGCAGCCAGCGACAGGGGGGGAATCAGCCCCAGCATTTT,few,TRBV4-1,TRBJ1-5,15,TRBD1
CASSVDPTVLGKVEYF,TGTGCCAGCAGCGTAGACCCAACGGTTTTGGGCAAGGTGGAGTATTTT,-,TRBV9,TRBJ2-3,16,-
CASSFPAYQETQYF,TGTGCCAGCAGCTTCCCAGCGTACCAAGAGACCCAGTACTTC,-,TRBV7-2,TRBJ2-5,14,-
CASSPVNSYEQYF,TGTGCCAGCTCACCCGTAAACTCCTACGAGCAGTACTTC,few,TRBV18,TRBJ2-7,13,-
CASSAVLAGVTYTDTQYF,TGTGCCAGCAGCGCCGTACTAGCGGGGGTTACCTACACAGATACGCAGTATTTT,-,TRBV5-6,TRBJ2-3,18,TRBD2
CSAETSVSYNEQFF,TGCAGTGCGGAAACTAGCGTCTCCTACAATGAGCAGTTCTTC,few,TRBV20-1,TRBJ2-1,14,TRBD2
CASSLGDRTYGYTF,TGCGCCAGCAGCTTGGGAGACAGGACCTATGGCTACACCTTC,-,TRBV5-1,TRBJ1-2,14,-
CRAHRQYNEQFF,TGCAGGGCTCACCGCCAGTACAATGAGCAGTTCTTC,few,TRBV20-1,TRBJ2-1,12,-
CSSREMNTEAFF,TGCAGCTCGCGGGAGATGAACACTGAAGCTTTCTTT,-,TRBV29-1,TRBJ1-1,12,-
CASQKGRQYF,TGCGCCAGCCAAAAGGGCCGGCAGTACTTC,-,TRBV5-1,TRBJ2-7,10,-
CASSLPPGTSGDTDTQYF,TGCGCCAGCAGCTTGCCTCCCGGGACTAGCGGAGACACAGATACGCAGTATTTT,few,TRBV5-1,TRBJ2-3,18,TRBD2
CASSVGGWEGRETQYF,TGTGCCAGCAGCGTCGGAGGTTGGGAGGGACGAGAGACCCAGTACTTC,-,TRBV7-9,TRBJ2-5,16,TRBD2
CASSISGTSGGAWETQYF,TGTGCCAGCAGTATTTCCGGGACTAGCGGGGGGGCCTGGGAGACCCAGTACTTC,-,TRBV12-3/TRBV12-4,TRBJ2-5,18,TRBD2
CASSFFQETQYF,TGCGCCAGCAGCTTTTTCCAAGAGACCCAGTACTTC,-,TRBV5-1,TRBJ2-5,12,-
CSARDPVPPDEKLFF,TGCAGTGCTAGAGACCCGGTTCCCCCCGATGAAAAACTGTTTTTT,-,TRBV20-1,TRBJ1-4,15,-
CASSVSGLTDTQYF,TGTGCCAGCAGCGTAAGCGGCTTAACAGATACGCAGTATTTT,-,TRBV9,TRBJ2-3,14,-
CASGGQVAQPQHF,TGTGCCAGCGGCGGACAGGTCGCTCAGCCCCAGCATTTT,-,TRBV6-6,TRBJ1-5,13,TRBD1
CSARDPPRFNEQFF,TGCAGTGCTAGAGATCCCCCGCGTTTCAATGAGCAGTTCTTC,few,TRBV20-1,TRBJ2-1,14,-
CASSTRSGSLYSEQFF,TGTGCCAGCAGCACCCGCAGCGGGAGCCTCTACAGTGAGCAGTTCTTC,once,TRBV7-9,TRBJ2-1,16,TRBD2
CSAGRLGVGDTQYF,TGCAGTGCAGGACGGTTGGGAGTGGGAGATACGCAGTATTTT,-,TRBV20-1,TRBJ2-3,14,-
CASVGGQAFHEQYF,TGTGCCAGCGTGGGGGGACAGGCTTTCCACGAGCAGTACTTC,-,TRBV6-5,TRBJ2-7,14,TRBD1
CASSLQGKGSSKQYF,TGTGCCAGCAGTCTACAGGGGAAAGGGAGCAGCAAGCAGTACTTC,-,TRBV12-3/TRBV12-4,TRBJ2-7,15,TRBD1
CASSSNRVGNTEAFF,TGTGCCAGCAGCTCTAACAGGGTTGGGAACACTGAAGCTTTCTTT,few,TRBV7-9,TRBJ1-1,15,-
CASSPPRDNKLFF,TGTGCCAGCTCACCACCCCGGGACAATAAACTGTTTTTT,-,TRBV18,TRBJ1-4,13,-
CATRARGVLGTEAFF,TGTGCCACCAGGGCAAGGGGAGTATTGGGCACTGAAGCTTTCTTT,few,TRBV15,TRBJ1-1,15,-
CASILTGGAADTQYF,TGTGCCAGCATTCTGACAGGGGGCGCCGCAGATACGCAGTATTTT,-,TRBV12-3/TRBV12-4,TRBJ2-3,15,TRBD1
CASSSPDGGLNTEAFF,TGCGCCAGCAGCTCGCCGGACGGGGGATTGAACACTGAAGCTTTCTTT,-,TRBV5-1,TRBJ1-1,16,-
CSARELGQLNTEAFF,TGCAGTGCTAGAGAGTTGGGCCAATTAAACACTGAAGCTTTCTTT,-,TRBV20-1,TRBJ1-1,15,-
CSVETLRGRNYGYTF,TGCAGCGTTGAAACGCTCAGGGGGCGGAACTATGGCTACACCTTC,-,TRBV29-1,TRBJ1-2,15,TRBD1
CASSSPWGGWYGGPSYNEQFF,TGTGCCAGCAGTTCTCCCTGGGGAGGCTGGTATGGCGGGCCCTCCTACAATGAGCAGTTCTTC,-,TRBV27,TRBJ2-1,21,-
CASLPPGGSETQYF,TGTGCCAGCCTCCCCCCGGGTGGATCAGAGACCCAGTACTTC,few,TRBV7-9,TRBJ2-5,14,-
CASSLRGGMAKNIQYF,TGTGCCAGCAGTTTGAGGGGCGGGATGGCCAAAAACATTCAGTACTTC,-,TRBV12-3/TRBV12-4,TRBJ2-4,16,-
CASSAQGDSNYGYTF,TGTGCCAGCTCGGCCCAGGGGGACTCTAACTATGGCTACACCTTC,few,TRBV18,TRBJ1-2,15,TRBD1
CASSTQTSGRRYEQYF,TGTGCCAGCAGCACCCAGACTAGCGGGAGGAGGTACGAGCAGTACTTC,many,TRBV9,TRBJ2-7,16,TRBD2
CSARWTSYEQYF,TGCAGTGCTAGATGGACCTCCTACGAGCAGTACTTC,few,TRBV20-1,TRBJ2-7,12,-
CASSQEGGAEQYF,TGCGCCAGCAGCCAAGAAGGCGGGGCCGAGCAGTACTTC,few,TRBV4-1,TRBJ2-7,13,-
CASSQGGSDTDTQYF,TGCGCCAGCAGCCAAGGAGGCTCAGACACAGATACGCAGTATTTT,-,TRBV4-3,TRBJ2-3,15,-
CVTDGRHEQYF,TGTGTCACCGACGGCCGGCACGAGCAGTACTTC,once,TRBV24-1,TRBJ2-7,11,-
CASSQEVGGPGSYNSPLHF,TGCGCCAGCAGCCAAGAAGTAGGGGGCCCGGGCTCCTATAATTCACCCCTCCACTTT,-,TRBV4-1,TRBJ1-6,19,TRBD1